This TCR beta chain was identified in a study of shared clonotypes between healthy human individuals. Profiled with immunoSEQ multiplex PCR; TCRdb holds only in-frame clones, not every one. The sample yields under 850,000 clones, approximately 72% seen once. On this clone: Its antigen is undetermined.

Germline V gene data show CDR1 as MDHEN and CDR2 as SYDVKM. The CDR3 runs to 21 residues. V shed 5 bases and J 0 bases; nucleotides not matched to a gene: 18. Regarding the study as a whole: Unshared clonotypes carried lower generation probabilities than those common to all four donors.

Sequencing input: memory CD4+ T cells sorted from blood. Subset denoted: CD45RA-negative fraction. This clonotype was sampled from a woman aged 25 to 45 in good health. This chain links TRBV28 with TRBJ2-6; 8 bases match TRBD2. CDR3 region: CASSKSRAGGRQRSGANVLTF. CDR3 nucleotide sequence: TGTGCCAGCAGTAAGTCCAGGGCGGGAGGCAGGCAGCGCTCTGGGGCCAACGTCCTGACTTTC.